A selection of T cell receptor beta chains follows, all from one sample in a study of T cells after yellow fever vaccination. A single record per CDR3 protein comes from TCRdb applying MiXCR to the 5' RACE reads. The sample shows about 370,000 distinct CDR3 sequences, roughly 11% of them seen only once. The source material was PBMCs, sampled on the day of the first yellow fever vaccination. The receptors were gathered from a man younger than 30 who received the YFV17D yellow fever vaccine. Both conserved end residues are part of each CDR3. Not every row has a clone size; where given, it reads once, few, many or a size class.

TRBV7-9	TRBJ2-5	-	CASSPRGGGDPQGKYF
TRBV5-1	TRBJ1-5	many	CASSLSPGDYQPQHF
TRBV7-9	TRBJ2-5	once	CASSLITAQGLETQYF
TRBV7-2	TRBJ2-5	few	CASSPRTGQGWETQYF
TRBV7-2	TRBJ1-4	-	CASSSGTGLLKGEKLFF
TRBV7-2	TRBJ1-5	-	CASSFSADRGLQPQHF
TRBV2	TRBJ2-5	few	CASSENGPGRETQYF
TRBV2	TRBJ1-5	-	CASRGGHSNQPQHF
TRBV3-1	TRBJ1-3	few	CASSQGTARNTIYF
TRBV6-1	TRBJ1-2	-	CASSPSRDFSGYTF
TRBV20-1	TRBJ1-5	-	CSARETGDQPQHF